The clone carrying this TCR beta chain was seen ten or more times. The CDR3 is 14 residues long. The V and J ends lost 3 bases and 3 bases respectively, with 12 bases between them. Germline V gene lookup returns CDR1 SSHAT and CDR2 FNYEAQ (reference sequence). Diagnoses were established using clinical symptoms, serum thyroxine and TRAb, thyroid ultrasound and orbital computed tomography. The PBMCs were sourced from fresh peripheral blood (around 10 ml). There were TCR beta CDR3 regions amplified from RNA transcripts. First-round RT-PCR with HTBI primers amplified the TCR CDR3 region. TCRdb used MiXCR to reprocess the multiplex PCR reads, holding one entry per CDR3 protein. The sample has 400,000 to 600,000 distinct CDR3 sequences; less than 25% are singletons. This entry is derived from a study of T cells in Graves' hyperthyroidism and ophthalmopathy.

This sequence joins TRBV7-7 and TRBJ2-7; TRBD2 might be the D (6 bases). Sequencing was performed on blood. The clonotype was recovered from a man between 18 and 29 years old with Graves' hyperthyroidism. The CDR3: CASSLSRGGYEQYF. As DNA, the CDR3 is TGTGCCAGCAGCTTGTCCCGGGGAGGCTACGAGCAGTACTTC.